The clone carrying this T cell receptor (beta chain) was seen a handful of times. As yet, its antigen is unknown. TCRdb processed the 5' RACE reads anew with MiXCR; each CDR3 protein has one entry. Of some 560,000 distinct CDR3 sequences listed, approximately 21% are singletons. The trim removed 4 bases at V and 9 bases at J, leaving 8 bases unmatched. The germline CDR1 and CDR2 sequences are MNHEY and SVGEGT. The CDR3 covers 14 residues. The data were obtained in a study of T cells after yellow fever vaccination. Study information: Those fractions that held only low numbers of cells were prepared using the SMART-Seq v4 Ultra Low Input RNA kit. Study-level points and caveats: A weaker but faster secondary response was observed, peaking on day 5 versus 15.

The source is a man aged 30-40 years who received the YFV17D yellow fever vaccine. The J gene is TRBJ2-1, the V gene TRBV6-2 or TRBV6-3; 8 nucleotides match TRBD2. The sample in question was PBMCs, obtained 15 days after the yellow fever booster vaccination. CDR3 nucleotide sequence: TGTGCCAGCAGTTTTGCCGGGACTAGGGGTGAGCAGTTCTTC. It translates to CASSFAGTRGEQFF.